This T cell receptor (beta chain) was sequenced for a study of a mutant IDH1 vaccine in newly diagnosed glioma. Study background: Of the patients given treatment, approximately 60% were male and 37.5% were female, and a mean age of roughly 40 years was recorded. Receipt of radiotherapy, temozolomide, or both preceded the study, and most received both.

V lost 2 bases, J lost 7 bases, and 10 bases stayed unmatched. CDR3 size: 16 residues. The germline V gene has CDR1 MGHRA and CDR2 YSYEKL. Details on this clone: Its antigen is not identified.

Assay: immunoSEQ multiplex PCR; the TCRdb copy retains only in-frame clones and omits some. The table lists approximately 70,000 clones, around 74% of them singletons. Points from the study as a whole: Induction of immune responses by the vaccine occurred in roughly 93% of patients.

Documented time point: baseline, week 1 (first vaccination visit). Treatment noted: pre-vaccination baseline after standard-of-care therapy. This TCR was recovered from a man in his forties or fifties with glioma. Specimen: PBMCs, collected from a glioma patient treated with radiotherapy, temozolomide or both. The V call is TRBV4-1, the J call TRBJ1-2; 10 nucleotides match TRBD1. The CDR3 reads CASSQPGTGADSGYTF. Written as DNA, the CDR3 is TGCGCCAGCAGCCAACCCGGGACAGGGGCCGATTCTGGCTACACCTTC.